Listed here is a single T cell receptor (beta chain). Its cognate antigen has yet to be identified. Base-call qualities are not available, and no considerably larger clone is one nucleotide away. The immunoSEQ Assay, a bias-controlled multiplex PCR, was used to amplify TCRbeta CDR3 regions from genomic DNA. The authors processed their data as follows. The number of nucleated cells in each sample was estimated by amplification of reference gene primers within the assay. Sequence reads were collapsed and filtered to measure the absolute abundance of every unique TCRbeta CDR3 rearrangement. For each sample, productive Simpson clonality was calculated as the square root of Simpson's diversity index across productive rearrangements. Sourced from immuneACCESS, this table was stored by TCRdb with only in-frame sequences that have V and J called. A share of the clones is absent; for the studies checked, an unresolved V gene accounts for under half, and the remainder has no known explanation. The DNA gave D and trimming, while V, J and clone size come from that table. The sample table contains about 75,000 clones; only one count was recorded for approximately 87% of them. The top ten hold approximately 2.5% of the sample.

Collaborating institutions collected whole blood in K2EDTA tubes following their own protocols. For TCRbeta analysis, collaborator samples were shipped as frozen whole blood, as isolated PBMCs, or as DNA extracted from either sample type. The data belong to a study of blood T cell repertoires in COVID-19 (dated by TCRdb to the early 2020s). General notes on the study: Collaborator samples came from the United States, Italy and Spain and covered acute and convalescent phases of COVID-19. The material from the prospective study consisted of cDNA or gDNA derived from T cells, B-cell-depleted T cells, or PBMCs. The dataset comprised deeply sampled blood TCRbeta repertoires from subjects exposed to, actively infected with, or recovered from COVID-19. The repertoires were made available in a free public database intended to serve as a resource for research on the immune response to SARS-CoV-2. The samples were drawn from two sources: the first 160 participants of the ongoing ImmuneRACE study, and 1,200 or so subjects contributed by 6 global collaborators. The sample metadata nearly always contained a de-identified subject ID, COVID-19 status, age in years and sex. Where available, HLA class I and class II types were obtained from metadata supplied by the sample provider rather than from assay-based typing.

V is clipped by 7 bases and J by 4 bases, and the sequence between their germline boundaries is 17 bases long. The germline V gene (reference sequence) supplies CDR1 GTSNPN and CDR2 SVGIG. The CDR3 has 14 amino acids, counting the end cysteine and phenylalanine. The DNA shown is the 42-base CDR3, in frame from base 1. Beyond this particular receptor, the publication reports: How much clinical and demographic metadata was included differed by source and by participant, and the metadata was provided uncurated.

The sequence came from a human donor in a cohort sampled during active COVID-19. The receptor chain draws on TRBV30 and TRBJ1-3; TRBD1 might be the D gene, on 5 matching bases. The sequencing sample was made of peripheral blood. The CDR3 has the sequence CAFLPEGRGNTIYF. Read as DNA, the sequence is TGTGCCTTCCTCCCGGAGGGGCGAGGAAACACCATATATTTT. Reference TRBV30 and TRBJ1-3 genes cover what lies past the CDR3, so the full variable domain is SQTIHQWPATLVQPVGSPLSLECTVEGTSNPNLYWYRQAAGRGLQLLFYSVGIGQISSEVPQNLSASRPQDRQFILSSKKLLLSDSGFYLCAFLPEGRGNTIYFGEGSWLTVV.